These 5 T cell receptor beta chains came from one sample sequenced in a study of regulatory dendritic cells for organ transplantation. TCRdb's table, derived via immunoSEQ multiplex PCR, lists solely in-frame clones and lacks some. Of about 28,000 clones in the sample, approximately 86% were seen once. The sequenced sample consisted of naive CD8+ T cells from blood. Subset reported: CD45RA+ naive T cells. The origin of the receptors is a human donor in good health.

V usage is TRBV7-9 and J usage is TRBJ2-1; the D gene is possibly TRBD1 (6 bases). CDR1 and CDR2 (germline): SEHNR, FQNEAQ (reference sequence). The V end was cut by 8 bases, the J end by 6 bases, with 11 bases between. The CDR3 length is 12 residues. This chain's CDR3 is CASSQGINEQFF. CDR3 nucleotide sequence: TGTGCCAGCTCCCAGGGGATCAATGAGCAGTTCTTC.

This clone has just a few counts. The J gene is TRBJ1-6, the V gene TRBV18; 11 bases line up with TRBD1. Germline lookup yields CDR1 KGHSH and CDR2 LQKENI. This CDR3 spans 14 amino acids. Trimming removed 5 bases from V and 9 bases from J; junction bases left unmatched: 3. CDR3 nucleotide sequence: TGTGCCAGCTCAACGGACAGGGGGCTTTCACCCCTCCACTTT. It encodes CASSTDRGLSPLHF.

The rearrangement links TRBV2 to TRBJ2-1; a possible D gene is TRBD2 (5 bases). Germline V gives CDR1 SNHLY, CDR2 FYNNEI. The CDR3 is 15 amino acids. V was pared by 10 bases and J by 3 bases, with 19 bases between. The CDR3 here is CATWRVSGRYNEQFF. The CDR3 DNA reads TGTGCCACCTGGCGGGTGTCGGGTCGCTACAATGAGCAGTTCTTC. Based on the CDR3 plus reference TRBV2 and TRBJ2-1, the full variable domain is EPEVTQTPSHQVTQMGQEVILRCVPISNHLYFYWYRQILGQKVEFLVSFYNNEISEKSEIFDDQFSVERPDGSNFTLKIRSTKLEDSAMYFCATWRVSGRYNEQFFGPGTRLTVL.

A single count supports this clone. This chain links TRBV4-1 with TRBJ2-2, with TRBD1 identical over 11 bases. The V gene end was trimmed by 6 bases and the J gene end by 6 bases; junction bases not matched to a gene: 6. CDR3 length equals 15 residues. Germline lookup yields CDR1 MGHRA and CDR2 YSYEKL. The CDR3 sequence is CASSISGQGAGELFF. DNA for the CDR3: TGCGCCAGCAGTATTTCGGGACAGGGGGCCGGGGAGCTGTTTTTT.

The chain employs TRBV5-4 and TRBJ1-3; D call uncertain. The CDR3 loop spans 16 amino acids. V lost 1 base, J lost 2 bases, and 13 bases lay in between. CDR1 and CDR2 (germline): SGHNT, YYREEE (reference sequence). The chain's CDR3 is CASSLNVLAAGNTIYF. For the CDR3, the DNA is TGTGCCAGCAGCTTGAATGTCCTGGCGGCTGGAAACACCATATATTTT.